This entry is about one T cell receptor beta chain. The data belong to a study of T-cell memory formation after mild COVID-19. Study at large: TCR clusters were mostly confined to one donor each.

CDR1 is DFQATT, CDR2 SNEGSKA, per germline (reference sequence). There are 15 residues in the CDR3. Trimming shortened V by 1 base and J by 3 bases, and 16 bases separated the two germline ends. TCRdb re-derived calls from the 5' RACE reads in MiXCR, one entry per CDR3 protein. This sample carries about 430,000 distinct CDR3 sequences, roughly 18% of them seen once, and the ten largest clones take 20% to 25%. Sequencing was done on a sample of PBMCs or a T cell subset sorted from them (not recorded which). This TCR came from a man between 18 and 29 years old who had mild COVID-19 (a few samples of this study predate the infection). Cell type and time point are not known. J is TRBJ2-7 and V is TRBV20-1, with a possible D match to TRBD2 (6 bases). CDR3 nucleotide sequence: TGCAGTGCTAGAGGCCCTCTGGAGGGAGTCTACGAGCAGTACTTC. It encodes CSARGPLEGVYEQYF.